This T cell receptor (beta chain) was recorded in a study of T cell clonality in common variable immunodeficiency. Broader study findings: What drives increased CVID clonality needs T cell subpopulation sequencing. Reportedly, TCR beta sequences from common variable immunodeficiency showed fewer deletions and N-nucleotide insertions. Fewer TCRbeta clones were shared among CVID subjects than controls.

The sample holds a few counts of this clone. The antigen is unknown. The observed sequence ends 3 residues before the CDR3 terminus, with the missing tail filled in from the germline J gene. The CDR3 consists of 13 residues. V lost 4 bases and J lost 2, with 8 bases in between. CDR1 and CDR2 (germline): SEHNR, FQNEAQ (reference sequence). Sequencing was performed with immunoSEQ multiplex PCR; in TCRdb, only in-frame clones are kept and a portion is missing. There are approximately 35,000 clones in the sample, none observed a single time. The specimen was peripheral blood mononuclear cells. The V gene is TRBV7-9, the J gene TRBJ2-5, with D hard to call. The receptor's source is a human donor with common variable immunodeficiency. CDR3 sequence: CASSSSLQETQYF. Partial CDR3 DNA: TGTGCCAGCAGCTCATCCCTACAAGAGACC.